A single sample is the source of the 12 T cell receptor beta chains below, sequenced in a study of high-grade serous ovarian cancer treatment subgroups. Some clones are missing from TCRdb's copy, which holds only in-frame ones; the method was immunoSEQ multiplex PCR. This sample has a few thousand clones, with over 70% found just once. Tumor samples were obtained before definitive surgery or chemotherapy. The sequencing sample was made of tumor tissue. The receptors here all came from a human donor with high-grade serous ovarian cancer.

V gene TRBV5-1 combines with J gene TRBJ1-1; 11 nucleotides align to TRBD1. CDR3 length: 13 amino acids. Germline V gives CDR1 SGHRS, CDR2 YFSETQ. With V trimmed by 3 bases and J by 6 bases, 1 base remained unmatched. The CDR3 region has the DNA TGCGCCAGCAGCTGGGGACAGGGGGCTGAAGCTTTCTTT. Its translation: CASSWGQGAEAFF.

This clone was recorded only once. V is TRBV11-3 and J is TRBJ2-7; D might be TRBD2 (5 bases). The CDR3 length is 13 residues. CDR1 is SGHNT, CDR2 YENEEA, per germline. Trimming stripped 1 base from V and 3 bases from J, with 7 bases between. CDR3 nucleotide sequence: TGTGCCAGCAGCTTAGGGGAGCGCTACGAGCAGTACTTC. Its protein is CASSLGERYEQYF.

There are a few counts of this clone. The chain employs TRBV19 and TRBJ1-6; possibly TRBD1 for D (5 bases). Germline CDR1 and CDR2: LNHDA and SQIVND (reference sequence). V lost 4 bases and J 9 bases, leaving 13 bases between the germline ends. This CDR3 is 14 amino acids long. The CDR3 region has the DNA TGTGCCAGTAGTAACGGGGGAATGCTTTCACCCCTCCACTTT. Translation gives CASSNGGMLSPLHF.

V usage is TRBV2 and J usage is TRBJ2-2, with D possibly being TRBD1 (5 bases). The CDR3 extends over 13 amino acids. Trimming pared 10 bases from V and 7 bases from J, leaving 16 bases between. Germline assignment: CDR1 SNHLY and CDR2 FYNNEI. CDR3 loop: CANLARAGGELFF. DNA of the CDR3: TGTGCCAACTTGGCCAGGGCCGGCGGGGAGCTGTTTTTT. The full variable domain, with the rest looked up from reference TRBV2 and TRBJ2-2, is EPEVTQTPSHQVTQMGQEVILRCVPISNHLYFYWYRQILGQKVEFLVSFYNNEISEKSEIFDDQFSVERPDGSNFTLKIRSTKLEDSAMYFCANLARAGGELFFGEGSRLTVL.

With respect to this clone: The junction and the germline gene differ at one end; a read error may be behind it. The same CDR3 also results from other DNA sequences found in this sample. The J gene is TRBJ1-2, the V gene TRBV7-9, with D unclear. Germline CDR1 is SEHNR and CDR2 is FQNEAQ (reference sequence). The CDR3 has 12 amino acids. CDR3 sequence reads: CASSLDGIGDNF. CDR3 sequence (DNA): TGTGCCAGCAGCTTAGACGGTATAGGCGACAACTTC.

This clone has more than one count but fewer than ten. The chain is built from TRBV4-1 and TRBJ1-3; D is perhaps TRBD1 (5 bases). Germline CDR1 and CDR2: MGHRA and YSYEKL. CDR3 length: 15 residues. V was cut by 2 bases and J by 0 bases, with 8 bases left in between. The CDR3 DNA reads as TGCGCCAGCAGCCAAACAGGTCACTCTGGAAACACCATATATTTT. This translates into CASSQTGHSGNTIYF.

V and J are TRBV18 and TRBJ2-3; D might be TRBD1 (6 bases). CDR3 length equals 14 residues. Germline-derived CDR1 and CDR2 are KGHSH and LQKENI. V lost 5 bases, J lost 2 bases, and 11 bases lay in between. CDR3 nucleotides: TGTGCCAGCTCAAAGGACAGCTCCACAGATACGCAGTATTTT. Its protein is CASSKDSSTDTQYF.

V is TRBV15 and J is TRBJ2-7, with TRBD1 matching over 9 bases. CDR3 size: 16 residues. V was clipped by 1 base and J by 5 bases; unmatched bases: 9. CDR1 LNHNV and CDR2 YYDKDF come from the germline V gene (reference sequence). The CDR3 sequence: CATSRVPGQGMDEQYF. For the CDR3, the DNA is TGTGCCACCAGCAGAGTCCCAGGACAGGGGATGGACGAGCAGTACTTC.

This clone was seen a few times. The chain is built from TRBV7-8 and TRBJ2-6, with D hard to call. Germline V gives CDR1 SGHVS, CDR2 FQNEAQ. This CDR3 is 13 amino acids long. Trimming removed 5 bases from V and 1 base from J, with 3 bases in between. The chain's CDR3 is CASSPSGANVLTF. The CDR3 nucleotides are TGTGCCAGCAGCCCGTCTGGGGCCAACGTCCTGACTTTC. Complete variable domain (other parts from reference TRBV7-8 and TRBJ2-6): GAGVSQSPRYKVAKRGQDVALRCDPISGHVSLFWYQQALGQGPEFLTYFQNEAQLDKSGLPSDRFFAERPEGSVSTLKIQRTQQEDSAVYLCASSPSGANVLTFGAGSRLTVL.

The chain uses TRBV28 and TRBJ1-6, with 8 nucleotides matching TRBD1. J lost 0 bases, V lost 5 bases, and 6 bases had no gene match. CDR3 length: 17 residues. Germline V CDR1 and CDR2: MDHEN, SYDVKM. In DNA, the CDR3 is TGTGCCAGCAGTATTCGGACAGGGAGCTCCTATAATTCACCCCTCCACTTT. Its translation is CASSIRTGSSYNSPLHF.

This chain links TRBV4-2 with TRBJ1-5, with D maybe TRBD1 (6 bases). The CDR3 loop spans 14 amino acids. V was clipped by 2 bases and J by 3 bases, with 8 bases between them. The germline V gene encodes CDR1 LGHNA and CDR2 YNFKEQ. CDR3 nucleotide sequence: TGTGCCAGCAGCCAAAGACAGGACAATCAGCCCCAGCATTTT. Translation gives CASSQRQDNQPQHF.

The CDR3 region has the DNA TGTGCCAGCAGCTTGGGGACCAACGGAAACACCATATATTTT. It specifies CASSLGTNGNTIYF. The chain uses TRBV5-8 and TRBJ1-3, with D uncertain. V lost 0 bases and J lost 4, with 8 bases in between. The CDR3 contains 14 residues. CDR1 and CDR2 (germline): SGHTS, YDEGEE.